These 17 T cell receptor beta chains share one sample of origin, sequenced in a study of cytomegalovirus exposure and HLA in healthy donors. PCR used 60 Vbeta primers and 13 Jbeta primers. TCRdb keeps only in-frame clones here, not all; method: immunoSEQ multiplex PCR. Of about 230,000 clones in the sample, about 83% were seen once. The sample comprised PBMCs. The receptor set was obtained from a human donor in good health.

This clone was picked up one time. This chain's CDR3 is CATSTGQSHEQFF. For the CDR3, the DNA is TGTGCCACCAGCACCGGACAGAGCCATGAGCAGTTCTTC. The V gene is TRBV15, the J gene TRBJ2-1, with D tentatively TRBD1 (6 bases). The CDR3 sequence is 13 residues long. From germline, CDR1 is LNHNV and CDR2 YYDKDF (reference sequence). Deletions cut 4 bases from V and 8 bases from J, with 12 bases between. The variable domain in full, completed from reference TRBV15 and TRBJ2-1, reads DAMVIQNPRYQVTQFGKPVTLSCSQTLNHNVMYWYQQKSSQAPKLLFHYYDKDFNNEADTPDNFQSRRPNTSFCFLDIRSPGLGDTAMYLCATSTGQSHEQFFGPGTRLTVL.

The rearrangement joins TRBV25-1 to TRBJ2-3; 9 nucleotides agree with TRBD2. Trimming cost V 3 bases and J 4 bases; bases outside gene matches: 8. CDR1 is MGHDK and CDR2 is SYGVNS in the germline V gene. There are 16 residues in the CDR3. DNA of the CDR3: TGTGCCAGCAGTGAGAGGGCGGGAGGGCAGTCAGATACGCAGTATTTT. Its protein is CASSERAGGQSDTQYF. The complete variable domain, with remaining parts taken from reference TRBV25-1 and TRBJ2-3, reads EADIYQTPRYLVIGTGKKITLECSQTMGHDKMYWYQQDPGMELHLIHYSYGVNSTEKGDLSSESTVSRIRTEHFPLTLESARPSHTSQYLCASSERAGGQSDTQYFGPGTRLTVL.

The chain is built from TRBV15 and TRBJ1-2; no clear D gene. V dropped 3 bases and J dropped 8 bases, with 7 bases sitting between them. Per the germline V gene, CDR1 is LNHNV and CDR2 is YYDKDF (reference sequence). The CDR3 length is 11 residues. CDR3 in amino acids: CATSSEEGYTF. The CDR3, as DNA: TGTGCCACCAGCAGCGAGGAAGGCTACACCTTC.

The chain combines TRBV10-3 with TRBJ2-2; 7 bases align to TRBD1. Per the germline V gene, CDR1 is ENHRY and CDR2 is SYGVKD. Trimming removed 8 bases from V and 0 bases from J; junction bases left unmatched: 6. The CDR3 extends over 15 amino acids. The CDR3 protein is CAIPVTGSNTGELFF. CDR3 in DNA: TGTGCCATCCCAGTGACAGGGTCGAACACCGGGGAGCTGTTTTTT.

J is TRBJ1-1 and V is TRBV6-6; D gene unclear. Germline CDR1 is MNHNY and CDR2 is SVGAGI (reference sequence). Trimming removed 9 bases at V and 4 bases at J, with 6 bases between. There are 10 residues in the CDR3. The CDR3 DNA follows: TGTGCCAGTTTCCTCACTGAAGCTTTCTTT. Translation: CASFLTEAFF.

In the case of this clone: Other DNA sequences of this sample code for an identical CDR3. The chain uses TRBV18 and TRBJ2-3, with a possible D match to TRBD2 (6 bases). The CDR3 has 15 residues. The ends were cut back, 1 base at V and 3 bases at J, with 11 bases in the middle. Germline lookup yields CDR1 KGHSH and CDR2 LQKENI. The DNA of the CDR3 is TGTGCCAGCTCACCACGGGGCGGGACTACAGATACGCAGTATTTT. Amino acid sequence: CASSPRGGTTDTQYF.

The chain recombines TRBV10-3 with TRBJ2-7; TRBD2 matches 11 bases. CDR1 ENHRY and CDR2 SYGVKD come from the germline V gene. Unmatched junction bases numbered 12, after V lost 5 bases and J lost 3 bases. The CDR3 consists of 17 residues. CDR3 in amino acids: CAISHSGGAPGFYEQYF. The CDR3 nucleotides are TGTGCCATCAGTCATAGCGGGGGGGCGCCGGGTTTCTACGAGCAGTACTTC.

The chain joins TRBV6-5 to TRBJ2-1, with 8 bases fitting TRBD2. The germline V gene encodes CDR1 MNHEY and CDR2 SVGAGI. V lost 0 bases to trimming and J lost 9 bases; unmatched junction nucleotides: 10. The length of the CDR3 is 16 residues. The CDR3, as DNA: TGTGCCAGCAGTTACTCCTCTAGCGGGTTTGGGGGTGAGCAGTTCTTC. This gives the protein CASSYSSSGFGGEQFF.

V and J are TRBV2 and TRBJ2-7, with TRBD1 identical over 7 bases. Germline V gene lookup returns CDR1 SNHLY and CDR2 FYNNEI. CDR3 length: 15 amino acids. V dropped 6 bases and J dropped 3; count of bases not matched to a gene: 11. The CDR3 coding sequence is TGTGCCAGCAGCCGGTTAGGGGGCGCGGACTACGAGCAGTACTTC. This sequence encodes CASSRLGGADYEQYF.

The V and J genes are TRBV5-1 and TRBJ2-7; perhaps TRBD1 as D (7 bases). V dropped 4 bases and J dropped 4 bases, with 18 bases sitting between them. Germline CDR1 is SGHRS and CDR2 is YFSETQ. The CDR3 totals 15 residues. The CDR3 sequence is CASSQTTGSGYEQYF. CDR3 DNA: TGCGCCAGCAGCCAAACGACAGGGAGCGGGTACGAGCAGTACTTC.

The chain joins TRBV9 to TRBJ2-7; 10 bases are a match to TRBD1. CDR1 is SGDLS, CDR2 YYNGEE, per germline. There are 14 residues in the CDR3. Trimming at V came to 2 bases and at J to 4 bases, leaving 3 bases not matched to a gene. The CDR3 loop reads CASSVGTGAYEQYF. The CDR3 bases are TGTGCCAGCAGCGTTGGGACAGGGGCTTACGAGCAGTACTTC.

The V call is TRBV7-8, the J call TRBJ2-2, with D possibly matching TRBD2 (6 bases). In germline, CDR1 is SGHVS, CDR2 FQNEAQ. V was trimmed by 6 bases and J by 5 bases, leaving 16 bases between them. This CDR3 comprises 15 residues. The CDR3 DNA reads TGTGCCAGCAGTTGGAGTAGCGGTGAGACCGGGGAGCTGTTTTTT. As protein: CASSWSSGETGELFF.

The V and J genes are TRBV13 and TRBJ2-7; D not resolved. V was pared by 5 bases and J by 4 bases, with 6 bases between. This CDR3 has 11 amino acids. Germline CDR1 and CDR2: PRHDT and FYEKMQ (reference sequence). The CDR3 bases are TGTGCCAGCAGCATCACTTACGAGCAGTACTTC. Translated: CASSITYEQYF. The full variable domain, its missing parts supplied by reference TRBV13 and TRBJ2-7, is AAGVIQSPRHLIKEKRETATLKCYPIPRHDTVYWYQQGPGQDPQFLISFYEKMQSDKGSIPDRFSAQQFSDYHSELNMSSLELGDSALYFCASSITYEQYFGPGTRLTVT.

CDR3 bases: TGTGCCAGCAGCCGCCTGCTCCAGGCGGGCCACGAGCAGTACTTC. Amino acids: CASSRLLQAGHEQYF. This chain joins TRBV14 and TRBJ2-7, with a possible D match to TRBD2 (5 bases). V lost 4 bases, J lost 5 bases, and 18 bases lay in between. This CDR3 has 15 amino acids. Germline V gives CDR1 SGHDN, CDR2 FVKESK. Drawing the rest from reference TRBV14 and TRBJ2-7, the complete variable domain is EAGVTQFPSHSVIEKGQTVTLRCDPISGHDNLYWYRRVMGKEIKFLLHFVKESKQDESGMPNNRFLAERTGGTYSTLKVQPAELEDSGVYFCASSRLLQAGHEQYFGPGTRLTVT.

The chain couples TRBV11-1 to TRBJ2-4, with D possibly being TRBD1 (6 bases). Germline CDR1 SGHAT, CDR2 FQDESV (reference sequence). The germline V and J ends were trimmed by 5 bases and 5 bases, with 7 bases remaining between them. CDR3 length: 12 residues. The CDR3 DNA follows: TGTGCCAGCAGCAGGACAGAAAACATTCAGTACTTC. This gives the protein CASSRTENIQYF. The full variable domain, its missing parts supplied by reference TRBV11-1 and TRBJ2-4, is EAEVAQSPRYKITEKSQAVAFWCDPISGHATLYWYRQILGQGPELLVQFQDESVVDDSQLPKDRFSAERLKGVDSTLKIQPAELGDSAMYLCASSRTENIQYFGAGTRLSVL.

This sequence joins TRBV6-1 and TRBJ2-7; tentative D call: TRBD2 (5 bases). V lost 4 bases to trimming and J lost 2 bases, with 15 bases between them. Germline V gene sequence: CDR1 MNHNS, CDR2 SASEGT. The CDR3 has 15 amino acids. In nucleotides, the CDR3 is TGTGCCAGCAGTGGATCCGGGCTAGCTGCCTACGAGCAGTACTTC. This translates into CASSGSGLAAYEQYF.

Worth noting for this clone: Other DNA sequences in the sample encode the same CDR3. The rearrangement links TRBV28 to TRBJ1-5; D might be TRBD1 (5 bases). Germline V gene sequence: CDR1 MDHEN, CDR2 SYDVKM. The CDR3 has 15 amino acids. Trimming cost V 4 bases and J 2 bases, with 12 bases left between them. The CDR3, as DNA: TGTGCCAGCAGTTCACCCGGGGGGGGCAATCAGCCCCAGCATTTT. It translates to CASSSPGGGNQPQHF. The variable domain in full, with the rest retrieved from reference TRBV28 and TRBJ1-5, is DVKVTQSSRYLVKRTGEKVFLECVQDMDHENMFWYRQDPGLGLRLIYFSYDVKMKEKGDIPEGYSVSREKKERFSLILESASTNQTSMYLCASSSPGGGNQPQHFGDGTRLSIL.